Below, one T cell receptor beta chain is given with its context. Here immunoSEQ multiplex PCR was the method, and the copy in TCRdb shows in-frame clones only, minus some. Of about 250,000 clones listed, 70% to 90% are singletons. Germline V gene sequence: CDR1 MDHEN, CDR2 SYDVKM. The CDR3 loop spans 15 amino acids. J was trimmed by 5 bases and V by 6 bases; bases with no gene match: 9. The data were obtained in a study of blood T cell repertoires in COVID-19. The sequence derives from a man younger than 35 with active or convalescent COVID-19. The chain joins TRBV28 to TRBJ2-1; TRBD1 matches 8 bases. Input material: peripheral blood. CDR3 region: CASRPQGVEDNEQFF. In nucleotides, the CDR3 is TGTGCCAGCAGGCCACAGGGGGTTGAAGACAATGAGCAGTTCTTC. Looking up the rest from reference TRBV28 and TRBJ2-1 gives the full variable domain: DVKVTQSSRYLVKRTGEKVFLECVQDMDHENMFWYRQDPGLGLRLIYFSYDVKMKEKGDIPEGYSVSREKKERFSLILESASTNQTSMYLCASRPQGVEDNEQFFGPGTRLTVL.